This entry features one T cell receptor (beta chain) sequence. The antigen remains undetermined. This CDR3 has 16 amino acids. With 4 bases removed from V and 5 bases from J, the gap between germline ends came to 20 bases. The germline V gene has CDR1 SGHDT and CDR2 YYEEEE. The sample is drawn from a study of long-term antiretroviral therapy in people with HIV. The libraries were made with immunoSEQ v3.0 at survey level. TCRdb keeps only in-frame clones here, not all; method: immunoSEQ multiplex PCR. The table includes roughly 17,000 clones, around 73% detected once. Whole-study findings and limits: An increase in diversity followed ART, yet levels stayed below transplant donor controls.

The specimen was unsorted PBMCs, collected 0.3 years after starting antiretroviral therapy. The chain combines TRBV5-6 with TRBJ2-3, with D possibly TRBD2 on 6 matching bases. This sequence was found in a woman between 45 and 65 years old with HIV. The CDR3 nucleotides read TGTGCCAGCAGCGAGACGAGCGGGTTAGGATTAGATACGCAGTATTTT. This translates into CASSETSGLGLDTQYF.